Listed below are T cell receptor beta chains from one sample, sequenced in a study of human T cells and chemical hapten exposure. TCRdb used MiXCR to reprocess the RACE reads, holding one entry per CDR3 protein. The top ten clones hold 3.3% of a sample with tens of thousands of distinct CDR3 sequences, approximately 9.8% of them seen once. This specimen consisted of whole blood, obtained in connection with sensitization to the hapten diphenylcyclopropenone (DPC). The receptors originated from a middle-aged woman with alopecia areata. Some clones in this sample may be carry-over from other donors' samples. CDR3s include the opening cysteine and the closing phenylalanine or tryptophan. The order of the fields is clone size, D gene, J gene, V gene, CDR3 protein, CDR3 DNA. D genes are given only for firm matches. Size tells how often a clone was seen (once, few, many) or the class of an expanded clone, and some rows leave it out.

many,.,TRBJ1-2,TRBV7-2,CASSLAGTDYGYTF,TGTGCCAGCAGCTTAGCGGGGACGGACTATGGCTACACCTTC
few,.,TRBJ1-3,TRBV14,CASSHYPGNTIYF,TGTGCCAGCAGCCATTACCCTGGAAACACCATATATTTT
many,.,TRBJ1-1,TRBV5-1,CASGKIQNTEAFF,TGCGCCAGCGGCAAGATACAAAACACTGAAGCTTTCTTT
many,TRBD2,TRBJ2-3,TRBV20-1,CSAEGLAGPTQYF,TGCAGTGCTGAGGGACTAGCGGGTCCTACGCAGTATTTT
many,.,TRBJ2-3,TRBV5-1,CASSLLGPPDTQYF,TGCGCCAGCAGCTTGTTGGGGCCCCCAGATACGCAGTATTTT
.,TRBD2,TRBJ2-2,TRBV19,CASSSRTGGAGELFF,TGTGCCAGCTCGAGTCGTACGGGGGGGGCCGGGGAGCTGTTTTTT
.,.,TRBJ1-6,TRBV12-3/TRBV12-4,CASSLGPGLNSPLHF,TGTGCCAGCAGTTTGGGGCCGGGACTGAATTCACCCCTCCACTTT
.,TRBD1,TRBJ2-7,TRBV28,CASGDSHLYEQYF,TGTGCCAGTGGGGACAGCCACCTCTACGAGCAGTACTTC
many,TRBD1,TRBJ2-1,TRBV19,CASSQPGQGWYGQFF,TGTGCCAGTAGTCAACCGGGACAGGGATGGTACGGGCAGTTCTTC
few,.,TRBJ2-1,TRBV2,CASAVGRDNEQFF,TGTGCCAGCGCCGTCGGCAGGGACAATGAGCAGTTCTTC
many,TRBD2,TRBJ2-4,TRBV28,CASSFPGGINIQYF,TGTGCCAGCAGTTTTCCGGGGGGGATCAACATTCAGTACTTC
.,.,TRBJ2-7,TRBV12-3/TRBV12-4,CASSPKGWDLEYF,TGTGCCAGCAGTCCAAAGGGGTGGGACTTGGAGTACTTC
many,TRBD2,TRBJ2-1,TRBV7-3,CASSLGAGGLSYNEQFF,TGTGCCAGCAGCCTCGGTGCGGGGGGTCTCTCCTACAATGAGCAGTTCTTC
.,.,TRBJ1-2,TRBV29-1,CSVVGRDYGYTF,TGCAGCGTTGTAGGGAGGGACTATGGCTACACCTTC
many,.,TRBJ1-3,TRBV6-6,CASSPARNTIYF,TGTGCCAGCAGCCCCGCCCGGAACACCATATATTTT
many,TRBD1,TRBJ1-1,TRBV18,CASSPKDRGEAFF,TGTGCCAGCTCACCAAAGGACAGGGGTGAAGCTTTCTTT
many,.,TRBJ2-3,TRBV7-9,CASSLVSDTQYF,TGTGCCAGCAGCTTAGTGTCAGATACGCAGTATTTT
.,.,TRBJ1-2,TRBV9,CASLSRNGYTF,TGTGCCAGCCTTTCCAGGAATGGCTACACCTTC
few,.,TRBJ2-7,TRBV7-2,CASTRDSSFSYEQYF,TGTGCCAGCACTCGAGACTCCTCTTTCTCCTACGAGCAGTACTTC
many,.,TRBJ2-3,TRBV20-1,CSAPIGGTDTQYF,TGCAGTGCCCCGATCGGGGGCACAGATACGCAGTATTTT
.,.,TRBJ1-1,TRBV6-6,CASSPSGTEAFF,TGTGCCAGCAGCCCCTCCGGCACTGAAGCTTTCTTT
many,.,TRBJ2-7,TRBV11-2,CASSSRTARYEQYF,TGTGCCAGCAGCTCCAGGACGGCGAGGTACGAGCAGTACTTC